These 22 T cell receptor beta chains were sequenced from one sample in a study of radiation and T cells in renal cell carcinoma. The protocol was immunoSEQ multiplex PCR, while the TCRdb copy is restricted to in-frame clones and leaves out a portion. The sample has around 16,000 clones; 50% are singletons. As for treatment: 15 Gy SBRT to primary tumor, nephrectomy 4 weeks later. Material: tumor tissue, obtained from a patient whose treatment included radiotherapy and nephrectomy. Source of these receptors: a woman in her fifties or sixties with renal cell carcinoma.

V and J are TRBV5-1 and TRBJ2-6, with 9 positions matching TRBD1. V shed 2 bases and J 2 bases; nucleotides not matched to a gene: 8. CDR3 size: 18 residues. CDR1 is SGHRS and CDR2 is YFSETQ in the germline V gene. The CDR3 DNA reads TGCGCCAGCAGCTTAACAGGGGGCGCGTCACCTGGGGCCAACGTCCTGACTTTC. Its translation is CASSLTGGASPGANVLTF.

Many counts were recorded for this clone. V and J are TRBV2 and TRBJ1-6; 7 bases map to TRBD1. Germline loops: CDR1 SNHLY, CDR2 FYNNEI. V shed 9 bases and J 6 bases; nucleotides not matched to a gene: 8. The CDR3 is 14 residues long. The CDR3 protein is CASKQGSGNSPLHF. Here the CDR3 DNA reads TGTGCCAGTAAACAGGGGAGCGGTAATTCACCCCTCCACTTT.

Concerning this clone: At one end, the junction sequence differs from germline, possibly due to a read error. The CDR3 sequence: CASSQEGGRSTGELFF. CDR3 sequence (DNA): TGTGCCAGCAGCCAAGAGGGCGGGAGATCTACCGGGGAGCTGTTTTTT. This chain uses TRBV4-1 with TRBJ2-2; 7 nucleotides align to TRBD2. Germline V lookup: CDR1 MGHRA, CDR2 YSYEKL. The length of the CDR3 is 16 residues.

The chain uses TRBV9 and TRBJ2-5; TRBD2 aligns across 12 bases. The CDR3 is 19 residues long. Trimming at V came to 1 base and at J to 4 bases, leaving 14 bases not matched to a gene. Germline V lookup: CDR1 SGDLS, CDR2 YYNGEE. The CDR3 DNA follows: TGTGCCAGCAGCGTACTGGGGGGCCGACTAGCGGGAGAAGGAGAGACCCAGTACTTC. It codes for CASSVLGGRLAGEGETQYF.

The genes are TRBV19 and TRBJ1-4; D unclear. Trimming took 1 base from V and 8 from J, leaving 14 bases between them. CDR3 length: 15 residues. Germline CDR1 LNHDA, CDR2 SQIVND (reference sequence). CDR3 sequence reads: CASSIALRSGEKLFF. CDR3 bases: TGTGCCAGTAGTATAGCCCTCCGGAGTGGCGAAAAACTGTTTTTT. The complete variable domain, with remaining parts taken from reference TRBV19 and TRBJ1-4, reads DGGITQSPKYLFRKEGQNVTLSCEQNLNHDAMYWYRQDPGQGLRLIYYSQIVNDFQKGDIAEGYSVSREKKESFPLTVTSAQKNPTAFYLCASSIALRSGEKLFFGSGTQLSVL.

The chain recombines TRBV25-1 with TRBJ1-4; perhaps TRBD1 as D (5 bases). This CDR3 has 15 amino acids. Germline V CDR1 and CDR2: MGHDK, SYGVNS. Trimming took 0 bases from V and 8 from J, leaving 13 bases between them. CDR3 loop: CASSEYGRVREKLFF. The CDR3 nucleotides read TGTGCCAGCAGTGAATACGGCAGGGTGAGGGAAAAACTGTTTTTT.

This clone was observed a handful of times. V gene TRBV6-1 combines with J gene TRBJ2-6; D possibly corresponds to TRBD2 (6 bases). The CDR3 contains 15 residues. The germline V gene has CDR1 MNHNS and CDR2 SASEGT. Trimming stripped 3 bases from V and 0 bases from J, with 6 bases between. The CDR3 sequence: CASSEGLSGANVLTF. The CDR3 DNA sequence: TGTGCCAGCAGTGAGGGACTCTCTGGGGCCAACGTCCTGACTTTC.

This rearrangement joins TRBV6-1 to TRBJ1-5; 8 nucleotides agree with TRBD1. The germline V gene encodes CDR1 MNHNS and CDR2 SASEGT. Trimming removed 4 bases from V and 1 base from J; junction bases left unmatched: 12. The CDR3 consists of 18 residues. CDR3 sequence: CASSGGQARPLSNQPQHF. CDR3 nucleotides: TGTGCCAGCAGTGGGGGACAGGCGCGCCCCTTAAGCAATCAGCCCCAGCATTTT.

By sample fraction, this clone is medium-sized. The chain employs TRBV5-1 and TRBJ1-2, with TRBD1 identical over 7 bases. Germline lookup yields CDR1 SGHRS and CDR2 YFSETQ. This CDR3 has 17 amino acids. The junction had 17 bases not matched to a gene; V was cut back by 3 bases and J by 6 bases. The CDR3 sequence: CASSSRGTALPYNGYTF. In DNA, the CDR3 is TGCGCCAGCAGCTCCCGGGGGACAGCCCTACCCTATAATGGCTACACCTTC.

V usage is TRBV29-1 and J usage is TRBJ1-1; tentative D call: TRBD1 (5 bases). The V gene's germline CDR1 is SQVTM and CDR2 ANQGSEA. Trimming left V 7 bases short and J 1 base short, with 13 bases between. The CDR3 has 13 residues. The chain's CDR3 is CSGKNGGNTEAFF. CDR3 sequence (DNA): TGCAGCGGGAAGAATGGGGGGAACACTGAAGCTTTCTTT.

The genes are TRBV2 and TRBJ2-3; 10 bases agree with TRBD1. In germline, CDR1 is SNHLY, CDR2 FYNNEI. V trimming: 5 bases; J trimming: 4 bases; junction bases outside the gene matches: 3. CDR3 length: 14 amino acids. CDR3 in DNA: TGTGCCAGCAGTTGGGACAGGGGTGCAGATACGCAGTATTTT. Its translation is CASSWDRGADTQYF.

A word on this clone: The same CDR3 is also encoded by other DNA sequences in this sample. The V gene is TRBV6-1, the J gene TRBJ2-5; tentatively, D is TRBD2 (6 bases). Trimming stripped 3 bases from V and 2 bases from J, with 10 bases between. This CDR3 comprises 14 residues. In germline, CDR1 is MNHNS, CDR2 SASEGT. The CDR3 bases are TGTGCCAGCAGTGAGGGGACTCTTCAAGAGACCCAGTACTTC. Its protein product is CASSEGTLQETQYF.

CDR3 in DNA: TGTGCCAGTAGTCGACAGGGGTCAAAGAACTACAATGAGCAGTTCTTC. It translates to CASSRQGSKNYNEQFF. The gene calls are TRBV19 and TRBJ2-1; TRBD1 matches 8 bases. Germline CDR1 reads LNHDA; CDR2 reads SQIVND (reference sequence). The J segment lost 3 bases and the V segment lost 5 bases, leaving 9 bases of the junction unmatched. CDR3 length: 16 residues.

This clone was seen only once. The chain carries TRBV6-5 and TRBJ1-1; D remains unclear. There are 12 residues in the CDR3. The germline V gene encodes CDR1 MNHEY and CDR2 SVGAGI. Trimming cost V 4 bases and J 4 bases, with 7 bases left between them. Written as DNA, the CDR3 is TGTGCCAGCAGTTCCTATCGCACTGAAGCTTTCTTT. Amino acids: CASSSYRTEAFF.

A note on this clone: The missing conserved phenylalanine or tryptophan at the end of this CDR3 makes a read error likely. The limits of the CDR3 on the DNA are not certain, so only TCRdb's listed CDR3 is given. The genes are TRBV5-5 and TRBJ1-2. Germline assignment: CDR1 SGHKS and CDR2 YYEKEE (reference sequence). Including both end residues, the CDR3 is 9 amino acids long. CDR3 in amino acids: CASSFMSRI.

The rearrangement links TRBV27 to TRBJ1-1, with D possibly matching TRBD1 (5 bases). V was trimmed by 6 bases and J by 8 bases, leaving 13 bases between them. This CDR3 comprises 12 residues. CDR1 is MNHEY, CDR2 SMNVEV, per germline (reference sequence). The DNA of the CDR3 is TGTGCCAGCAGGGGAAGACGGGACGAAGCTTTCTTT. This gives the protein CASRGRRDEAFF.

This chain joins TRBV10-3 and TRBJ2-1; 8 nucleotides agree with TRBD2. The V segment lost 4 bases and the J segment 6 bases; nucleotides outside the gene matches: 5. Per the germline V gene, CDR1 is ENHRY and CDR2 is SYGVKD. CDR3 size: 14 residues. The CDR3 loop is CAISVVGRANEQFF. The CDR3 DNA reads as TGTGCCATCAGTGTTGTCGGGAGGGCCAATGAGCAGTTCTTC.

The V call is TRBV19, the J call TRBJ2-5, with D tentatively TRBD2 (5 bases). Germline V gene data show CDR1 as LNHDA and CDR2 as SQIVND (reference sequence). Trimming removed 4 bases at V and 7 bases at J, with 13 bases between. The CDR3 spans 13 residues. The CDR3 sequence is CASSTQPGGTQYF. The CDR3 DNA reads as TGTGCCAGTAGTACCCAACCCGGAGGGACCCAGTACTTC.

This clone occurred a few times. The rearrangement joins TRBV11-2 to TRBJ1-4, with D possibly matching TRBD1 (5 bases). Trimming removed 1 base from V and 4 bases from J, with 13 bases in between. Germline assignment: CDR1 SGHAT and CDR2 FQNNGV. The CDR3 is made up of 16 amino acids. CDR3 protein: CASSLGGGRHNEKLFF. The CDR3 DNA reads TGTGCCAGCAGCTTAGGGGGGGGACGGCATAATGAAAAACTGTTTTTT.

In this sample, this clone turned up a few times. Written as DNA, the CDR3 is TGTGCCTGGAGTCGAGGATCGACAGGGTTGGGAATTCAGCCCCAGCATTTT. It yields the protein CAWSRGSTGLGIQPQHF. J is TRBJ1-5 and V is TRBV30; 7 nucleotides match TRBD1. The CDR3 totals 17 residues. Per the germline V gene, CDR1 is GTSNPN and CDR2 is SVGIG (reference sequence). The trim removed 2 bases at V and 6 bases at J, leaving 16 bases unmatched.

For the CDR3, the DNA is TGCGCCAGCAGCCAGGATCCGGCCAGCTCCTACGAGCAGTACTTC. Amino acids: CASSQDPASSYEQYF. The gene calls are TRBV4-1 and TRBJ2-7; no clear D gene. The V end lost 3 bases, the J end lost 0 bases, and 12 bases lay between the germline ends. The CDR3 length is 15 residues. Germline CDR1 and CDR2: MGHRA and YSYEKL.

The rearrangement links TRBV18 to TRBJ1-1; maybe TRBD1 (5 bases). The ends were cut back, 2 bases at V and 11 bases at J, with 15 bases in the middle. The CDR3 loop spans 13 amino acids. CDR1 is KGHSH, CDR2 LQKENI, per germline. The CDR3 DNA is TGTGCCAGCTCACCAGTGCAGCGGGGCTCGGCTTTCTTT. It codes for CASSPVQRGSAFF.